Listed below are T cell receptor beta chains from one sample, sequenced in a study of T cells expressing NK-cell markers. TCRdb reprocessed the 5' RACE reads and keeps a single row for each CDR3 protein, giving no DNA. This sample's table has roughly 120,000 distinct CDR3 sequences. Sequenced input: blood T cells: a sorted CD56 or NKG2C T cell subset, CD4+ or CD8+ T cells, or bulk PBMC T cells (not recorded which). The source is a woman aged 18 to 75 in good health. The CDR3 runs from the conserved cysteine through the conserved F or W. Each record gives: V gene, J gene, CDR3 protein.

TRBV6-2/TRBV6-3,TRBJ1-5,CASSGGQGYSNQPQHF
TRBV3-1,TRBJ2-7,CASSQDMTSGTYEQYF
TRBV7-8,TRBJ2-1,CASSPTASGGESSYNEQFF
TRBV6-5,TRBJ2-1,CASSYLLGLAFNEQFF
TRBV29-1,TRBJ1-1,CSVAGATIMNTEAFF
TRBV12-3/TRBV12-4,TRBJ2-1,CASTYPGLASYNEQFF
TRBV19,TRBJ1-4,CASSIPGEKLFF
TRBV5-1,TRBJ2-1,CASSLDGQVNYNEQFF
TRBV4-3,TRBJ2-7,CASSQDAGGAYEQYF
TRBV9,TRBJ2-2,CASSVVGTGELFF
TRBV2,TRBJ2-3,CASSSNSGGPTTDTQYF
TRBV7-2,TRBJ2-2,CASSSPGGLETGELFF
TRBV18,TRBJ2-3,CASSPLTGPGPTTDTQYF
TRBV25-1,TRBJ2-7,CASSQGAGYEQYF
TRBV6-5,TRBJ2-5,CASSLTSGGAGETQYF
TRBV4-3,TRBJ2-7,CASSPSPTGSEQYF
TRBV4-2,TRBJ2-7,CASSQGRDSSYEQYF
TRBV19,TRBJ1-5,CASRDGTGTPYQPQHF
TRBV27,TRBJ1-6,CASSFRREDSPLHF
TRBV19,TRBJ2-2,CASSIGDRGTGELFF
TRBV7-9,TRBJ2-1,CAALTSYNEQFF
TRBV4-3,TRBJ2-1,CASSQDPEYNEQFF
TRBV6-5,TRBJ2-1,CASSYGGVEISYNEQFF
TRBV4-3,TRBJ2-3,CASSQGYGGSPSTDTQYF
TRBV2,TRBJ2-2,CAQQLLLNTGELFF
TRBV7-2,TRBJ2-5,CASSLWGQGSETQYF
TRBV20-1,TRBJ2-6,CSASGSGANVLTF
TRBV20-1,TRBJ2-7,CSARWALEQYF
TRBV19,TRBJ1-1,CASSQQGLNTEAFF
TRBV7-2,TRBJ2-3,CAKVAGVTQYF
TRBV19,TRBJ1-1,CASSITPGGNTEAFF
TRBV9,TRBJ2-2,CASSARGPLGELFF
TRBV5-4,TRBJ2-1,CASSSGGVNEQFF
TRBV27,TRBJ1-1,CASSLWGGSTEAFF
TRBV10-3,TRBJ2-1,CAIGESSLNEQFF
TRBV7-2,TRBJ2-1,CASSPLRGGEQFF
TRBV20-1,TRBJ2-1,CSARTPRPGAGYNEQFF
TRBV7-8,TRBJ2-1,CASSLLRNYNEQFF